The 27 T cell receptor beta chains below were found in one sample sequenced in a study of siplizumab effects on memory and regulatory T cells. Data came from immunoSEQ multiplex PCR; TCRdb stores just in-frame clones and leaves some out. The table records fewer than 65,000 clones, 93% of them present only once. Sequencing was performed on CD8+ T cells sorted from blood. These TCRs come from a human donor in good health.

CDR3 DNA: TGTGCCAGCAGCCATCGGGATTCTCGAACGGGAGAGCAGTACTTC. Amino acids: CASSHRDSRTGEQYF. The chain is built from TRBV11-3 and TRBJ2-7; tentative D call: TRBD2 (5 bases). Trimming removed 5 bases at V and 7 bases at J, with 21 bases between. Looked up from germline, CDR1 is SGHNT and CDR2 is YENEEA. This CDR3 has 15 amino acids.

J is TRBJ1-2 and V is TRBV9; D is ambiguous. Trimming took 0 bases from V and 2 from J, leaving 8 bases between them. Germline V CDR1 and CDR2: SGDLS, YYNGEE. CDR3 length equals 14 residues. CDR3 loop: CASSVGVGNYGYTF. In DNA, the CDR3 is TGTGCCAGCAGCGTAGGTGTCGGGAACTATGGCTACACCTTC. Combining the CDR3 with reference TRBV9 and TRBJ1-2 gives the whole variable domain DSGVTQTPKHLITATGQRVTLRCSPRSGDLSVYWYQQSLDQGLQFLIQYYNGEERAKGNILERFSAQQFPDLHSELNLSSLELGDSALYFCASSVGVGNYGYTFGSGTRLTVV.

This clone showed up just once. The chain joins TRBV7-6 to TRBJ2-7; TRBD1 aligns across 9 bases. The germline gives CDR1 SGHVS, CDR2 FNYEAQ. V was clipped by 5 bases and J by 4 bases; unmatched bases: 3. This CDR3 has 13 amino acids. CDR3 in amino acids: CASSPGTGYEQYF. CDR3 nucleotides: TGTGCCAGCAGCCCCGGGACAGGGTACGAGCAGTACTTC.

The CDR3 loop reads CASSQDPPYSSTDTQYF. CDR3 coding DNA: TGCGCCAGCAGCCAGGACCCGCCTTACTCTAGCACAGATACGCAGTATTTT. V and J are TRBV4-1 and TRBJ2-3; D unclear. Germline CDR1 is MGHRA and CDR2 is YSYEKL. The CDR3 is 17 amino acids. V gave up 3 bases and J gave up 0 bases, with 16 bases separating them.

The chain employs TRBV4-2 and TRBJ2-7, with D hard to call. Between the trimmed V and J ends, which lost 0 bases and 0 bases, there was a span of 12 bases. Germline assignment: CDR1 LGHNA and CDR2 YNFKEQ. This CDR3 comprises 16 residues. CDR3 loop: CASSQDERSTSYEQYF. The CDR3 bases are TGTGCCAGCAGCCAAGATGAGCGAAGTACCTCCTACGAGCAGTACTTC.

This rearrangement joins TRBV6-5 to TRBJ2-7; D might be TRBD1 (6 bases). This CDR3 spans 13 amino acids. Germline assignment: CDR1 MNHEY and CDR2 SVGAGI. Trimming cost V 6 bases and J 2 bases, with 11 bases left between them. The chain's CDR3 is CASSPDRPYEQYF. The CDR3 region has the DNA TGTGCCAGCAGCCCCGACAGGCCCTACGAGCAGTACTTC.

The chain recombines TRBV27 with TRBJ2-1, with 7 bases that match TRBD2. Germline V gene data show CDR1 as MNHEY and CDR2 as SMNVEV (reference sequence). V lost 3 bases to trimming and J lost 5 bases; unmatched junction nucleotides: 7. The CDR3 is 15 amino acids. CDR3 coding DNA: TGTGCCAGCAGTTTGCTAGCGGAAGTTGACAATGAGCAGTTCTTC. Translating it yields CASSLLAEVDNEQFF.

CDR3 residues: CASSFQVGNEQFF. The CDR3 DNA sequence: TGTGCCAGTAGTTTTCAGGTCGGCAATGAGCAGTTCTTC. J is TRBJ2-1 and V is TRBV19; D remains unclear. The length of the CDR3 is 13 residues. Germline lookup yields CDR1 LNHDA and CDR2 SQIVND (reference sequence). Trimming cost V 5 bases and J 6 bases, with 11 bases left between them.

V usage is TRBV29-1 and J usage is TRBJ2-5; no clear D gene. The CDR3 extends over 15 amino acids. From germline, CDR1 is SQVTM and CDR2 ANQGSEA. V was pared by 7 bases and J by 2 bases, with 20 bases between. As DNA, the CDR3 is TGCAGCGCTGCTACGACACGGACGGAGCAAGAGACCCAGTACTTC. Protein product: CSAATTRTEQETQYF.

The rearrangement links TRBV5-1 to TRBJ2-7; TRBD1 matches 11 bases. In germline, CDR1 is SGHRS, CDR2 YFSETQ. Losses at the gene ends were 5 bases for V and 1 base for J; bases not matched to a gene: 5. This CDR3 comprises 15 residues. This CDR3 reads CASREGQGVSYEQYF. The CDR3 coding sequence is TGCGCCAGCAGGGAGGGACAGGGGGTTTCCTACGAGCAGTACTTC.

Here the CDR3 DNA reads TGCGCCAGCAGCCAAACTATCGACTCCTACGAGCAGTACTTC. Translated: CASSQTIDSYEQYF. V gene TRBV4-1 combines with J gene TRBJ2-7, with unresolved D. The CDR3 covers 14 residues. The germline V and J ends were trimmed by 2 bases and 0 bases, with 8 bases remaining between them. The V gene's germline CDR1 is MGHRA and CDR2 YSYEKL.

This chain joins TRBV9 and TRBJ2-7; D might be TRBD2 (5 bases). Trimming took 7 bases from V and 0 from J, leaving 11 bases between them. CDR3 length: 13 amino acids. The V gene's germline CDR1 is SGDLS and CDR2 YYNGEE. The CDR3 DNA reads TGTGCCAGCTCCGCGGGCAGCTCCTACGAGCAGTACTTC. Protein: CASSAGSSYEQYF.

J is TRBJ2-3 and V is TRBV5-5; 7 bases align to TRBD2. Germline loops: CDR1 SGHKS, CDR2 YYEKEE (reference sequence). The V gene end was trimmed by 4 bases and the J gene end by 4 bases; junction bases not matched to a gene: 6. CDR3 size: 14 residues. CDR3: CASSTGEGPDTQYF. As DNA, the CDR3 is TGTGCCAGCAGCACCGGGGAGGGCCCAGATACGCAGTATTTT. The entire variable domain, with the rest obtained from reference TRBV5-5 and TRBJ2-3, is as follows: DAGVTQSPTHLIKTRGQQVTLRCSPISGHKSVSWYQQVLGQGPQFIFQYYEKEERGRGNFPDRFSARQFPNYSSELNVNALLLGDSALYLCASSTGEGPDTQYFGPGTRLTVL.

The CDR3 sequence: CASSLGGVGSEQYF. Written as DNA, the CDR3 is TGTGCCAGCAGCTTAGGAGGGGTCGGGTCCGAGCAGTACTTC. The rearrangement uses TRBV11-2 and TRBJ2-7; either TRBD1 or TRBD2 may fit D (5 bases each). Looked up from germline, CDR1 is SGHAT and CDR2 is FQNNGV. The CDR3 sequence is 14 residues long. Trimming pared 1 base from V and 6 bases from J, leaving 13 bases between. Full variable domain (outside the CDR3, taken from reference TRBV11-2 and TRBJ2-7): EAGVAQSPRYKIIEKRQSVAFWCNPISGHATLYWYQQILGQGPKLLIQFQNNGVVDDSQLPKDRFSAERLKGVDSTLKIQPAKLEDSAVYLCASSLGGVGSEQYFGPGTRLTVT.

This rearrangement joins TRBV11-3 to TRBJ2-1; 7 bases match TRBD2. This CDR3 region has 16 residues. V dropped 4 bases and J dropped 0; count of bases not matched to a gene: 6. Per the germline V gene, CDR1 is SGHNT and CDR2 is YENEEA. CDR3 nucleotides: TGTGCCAGCAGCTCGAGGGGCGGGAGCTCCTACAATGAGCAGTTCTTC. This encodes CASSSRGGSSYNEQFF.

The V and J genes are TRBV7-9 and TRBJ2-7, with a possible D match to TRBD2 (6 bases). Germline V gene sequence: CDR1 SEHNR, CDR2 FQNEAQ (reference sequence). The CDR3 runs to 16 residues. Trimming shortened V by 7 bases and J by 4 bases, and 23 bases separated the two germline ends. CDR3 in DNA: TGTGCCAGCATCGCGAGGACCGGGGGACTCGATTACGAGCAGTACTTC. It encodes CASIARTGGLDYEQYF.

V gene TRBV5-1 combines with J gene TRBJ2-2; TRBD2 matches 10 bases. The germline V gene has CDR1 SGHRS and CDR2 YFSETQ. J gave up 2 bases and V 0 bases, and 4 bases lay outside the gene matches. CDR3 length: 17 amino acids. The CDR3: CASSLGLAGGNTGELFF. The CDR3 DNA is TGCGCCAGCAGCTTGGGTTTAGCGGGAGGAAACACCGGGGAGCTGTTTTTT.

The V call is TRBV9, the J call TRBJ2-7, with TRBD2 matching 10 bases. After removal of 3 bases from V and 7 bases from J, the junction contained 13 bases not matched to a gene. CDR3 length: 16 amino acids. Germline loops: CDR1 SGDLS, CDR2 YYNGEE. The CDR3 sequence: CASSGSGLAGVKEQYF. CDR3 coding DNA: TGTGCCAGCAGCGGGAGTGGGCTAGCGGGAGTCAAGGAGCAGTACTTC.

The chain has TRBV6-6 and TRBJ1-6; D unresolved. V was cut by 5 bases and J by 0 bases, with 8 bases left in between. Germline V gene data show CDR1 as MNHNY and CDR2 as SVGAGI (reference sequence). CDR3 length equals 15 residues. CDR3 bases: TGTGCCAGCAGTCAAACGGGCTCCTATAATTCACCCCTCCACTTT. This encodes CASSQTGSYNSPLHF.

This sequence joins TRBV5-6 and TRBJ1-3, with 8 bases identical to TRBD1. Losses at the gene ends were 4 bases for V and 4 bases for J; bases not matched to a gene: 16. Germline lookup yields CDR1 SGHDT and CDR2 YYEEEE. The CDR3 loop spans 18 amino acids. This chain's CDR3 is CASSTDRVDRASGNTIYF. CDR3 DNA: TGTGCCAGCAGCACGGACAGGGTCGACAGAGCTTCAGGAAACACCATATATTTT. Complete variable domain (other parts from reference TRBV5-6 and TRBJ1-3): DAGVTQSPTHLIKTRGQQVTLRCSPKSGHDTVSWYQQALGQGPQFIFQYYEEEERQRGNFPDRFSGHQFPNYSSELNVNALLLGDSALYLCASSTDRVDRASGNTIYFGEGSWLTVV.

V gene TRBV4-1 combines with J gene TRBJ2-7; the D is unclear. Trimming stripped 2 bases from V and 2 bases from J, with 7 bases between. CDR1 and CDR2 from the germline V gene are MGHRA and YSYEKL. The CDR3 contains 13 residues. CDR3 sequence (DNA): TGCGCCAGCAGCCAACAGACTGCCTACGAGCAGTACTTC. This translates into CASSQQTAYEQYF.

V and J are TRBV7-9 and TRBJ2-1; D may be TRBD1 or TRBD2 (5 bases each). Trimming left V 3 bases short and J 10 bases short, with 13 bases between. Per the germline V gene, CDR1 is SEHNR and CDR2 is FQNEAQ (reference sequence). This CDR3 has 13 residues. CDR3 loop: CASSFDGTPEQFF. The CDR3 nucleotides are TGTGCCAGCAGCTTCGATGGGACCCCAGAGCAGTTCTTC.

This chain links TRBV27 with TRBJ2-1; D remains ambiguous. The CDR3 has 11 amino acids. CDR1 is MNHEY, CDR2 SMNVEV, per germline (reference sequence). V was shortened by 10 bases and J by 9 bases, with 13 bases between the two germline ends. CDR3 in DNA: TGTGCCATCCTTATAAGTGGTGAGCAGTTCTTC. It translates to CAILISGEQFF.

The chain joins TRBV9 to TRBJ2-1, with 9 positions matching TRBD2. CDR1 is SGDLS, CDR2 YYNGEE, per germline. This CDR3 region has 16 residues. V shed 3 bases, J shed 3 bases, and the junction held 7 bases outside the gene matches. The CDR3 loop reads CASSGRTSVFYNEQFF. DNA of the CDR3: TGTGCCAGCAGCGGGAGGACTAGCGTCTTCTACAATGAGCAGTTCTTC.

The chain employs TRBV27 and TRBJ1-4; the D gene is possibly TRBD1 (6 bases). Trimming shortened V by 5 bases and J by 5 bases, and 12 bases separated the two germline ends. Germline V gene data show CDR1 as MNHEY and CDR2 as SMNVEV (reference sequence). The CDR3 has 14 amino acids. CDR3 residues: CASSQRGGNEKLFF. The CDR3 nucleotides are TGTGCCAGCAGTCAGCGGGGGGGCAATGAAAAACTGTTTTTT.

This sequence joins TRBV27 and TRBJ2-2; 8 positions agree with TRBD1. This CDR3 has 14 residues. Trimming at V came to 7 bases and at J to 1 base, leaving 2 bases not matched to a gene. Germline V gene data show CDR1 as MNHEY and CDR2 as SMNVEV (reference sequence). CDR3 region: CASTGQGNTGELFF. The CDR3 coding sequence is TGTGCCAGCACAGGACAGGGGAACACCGGGGAGCTGTTTTTT.

The chain couples TRBV9 to TRBJ2-7; 7 bases fit TRBD2. The CDR3 totals 16 residues. With V trimmed by 3 bases and J by 0 bases, 9 bases remained unmatched. CDR1 SGDLS and CDR2 YYNGEE come from the germline V gene. The CDR3 sequence: CASSGAGTNSSYEQYF. The DNA for the CDR3 is TGTGCCAGCAGCGGCGCCGGGACTAACTCCTCCTACGAGCAGTACTTC.